This entry lists 18 T cell receptor beta chains sequenced from one sample in a study of cytomegalovirus exposure and HLA in healthy donors. PCR amplification relied on 60 Vbeta primers (plus 13 Jbeta primers). The repertoire was sequenced with immunoSEQ multiplex PCR; TCRdb's copy has only in-frame clones and lacks some. The sample holds approximately 110,000 clones, 79% seen once. Material for sequencing was PBMCs. The source of these receptors is a middle-aged woman in good health and CMV-seronegative.

V and J are TRBV5-1 and TRBJ1-5; 8 nucleotides line up with TRBD1. The CDR3 is 17 residues long. Trimming removed 0 bases from V and 3 bases from J; junction bases left unmatched: 8. CDR1 and CDR2 from the germline V gene are SGHRS and YFSETQ. The CDR3 here is CASSLEGGQEPNQPQHF. CDR3 nucleotides: TGCGCCAGCAGCTTGGAAGGGGGACAGGAGCCCAATCAGCCCCAGCATTTT.

The chain recombines TRBV7-2 with TRBJ1-2; no firm D call. The CDR3 spans 13 residues. Germline V gene sequence: CDR1 SGHTA, CDR2 FQGNSA. Trimming stripped 2 bases from V and 4 bases from J, with 8 bases between. The CDR3 here is CASSLLQAYGYTF. Here the CDR3 DNA reads TGTGCCAGCAGCTTACTGCAGGCCTATGGCTACACCTTC.

The table lists this clone with a few counts. CDR3 protein: CASSHGDRPNTEAFF. In nucleotides, the CDR3 is TGCGCCAGCAGCCATGGGGACAGGCCCAACACTGAAGCTTTCTTT. V usage is TRBV4-1 and J usage is TRBJ1-1, with 8 positions matching TRBD1. CDR3 length: 15 residues. J gave up 2 bases and V 3 bases, and 5 bases lay outside the gene matches. The germline V gene encodes CDR1 MGHRA and CDR2 YSYEKL.

The CDR3 nucleotides are TGTGCCAGCAGTTACGGCCGGGAGTGGAACAATGAGCAGTTCTTC. It yields the protein CASSYGREWNNEQFF. This chain links TRBV6-5 with TRBJ2-1; weak D call: TRBD2 (6 bases). Germline values: CDR1 MNHEY, CDR2 SVGAGI. Trimming shortened V by 2 bases and J by 5 bases, and 13 bases separated the two germline ends. The CDR3 is 15 residues long.

The chain's CDR3 is CASSQFGAQWGKYTEAFF. The CDR3 DNA is TGCGCCAGCAGCCAATTTGGGGCCCAGTGGGGAAAATACACTGAAGCTTTCTTT. The genes are TRBV4-1 and TRBJ1-1; tentative D call: TRBD1 (5 bases). Trimming shortened V by 2 bases and J by 3 bases, and 22 bases separated the two germline ends. The CDR3 is 18 residues long. Germline CDR1 and CDR2: MGHRA and YSYEKL.

The chain joins TRBV27 to TRBJ2-7, with D possibly TRBD2 on 6 matching bases. V was clipped by 6 bases and J by 0 bases, with 12 bases between them. Germline values: CDR1 MNHEY, CDR2 SMNVEV (reference sequence). The length of the CDR3 is 14 residues. The CDR3 region has the DNA TGTGCCAGCAGCCCCGTCGGGAGCTCCTACGAGCAGTACTTC. Translation gives CASSPVGSSYEQYF.

The chain is built from TRBV9 and TRBJ1-6; 10 bases line up with TRBD1. Germline CDR1 reads SGDLS; CDR2 reads YYNGEE. The CDR3 runs 15 residues. V trimming: 1 base; J trimming: 10 bases; junction bases outside the gene matches: 5. This chain's CDR3 is CASSVLGTGESPLHF. The CDR3 nucleotides read TGTGCCAGCAGCGTATTGGGGACAGGGGAGTCACCCCTCCACTTT.

The chain joins TRBV7-9 to TRBJ1-2; D is possibly TRBD1 (6 bases). The CDR3 sequence is 14 residues long. The V gene lost 1 base and the J gene lost 1 base, with 7 bases spanning the gap. CDR1 and CDR2 from the germline V gene are SEHNR and FQNEAQ (reference sequence). DNA for the CDR3: TGTGCCAGCAGCTTAGGAGGGGGTAACTATGGCTACACCTTC. This gives the protein CASSLGGGNYGYTF.

This sequence joins TRBV11-2 and TRBJ2-7; 10 nucleotides agree with TRBD2. The length of the CDR3 is 15 residues. Trimming at V came to 5 bases and at J to 5 bases, leaving 9 bases not matched to a gene. Germline V gene data show CDR1 as SGHAT and CDR2 as FQNNGV. This chain's CDR3 is CASSAAASGGNEQYF. CDR3 coding DNA: TGTGCCAGCAGCGCAGCAGCTAGCGGGGGCAACGAGCAGTACTTC.

In nucleotides, the CDR3 is TGTGCCAGCAGCGTACCGGGGACAGGGTATGATGAGCAGTTCTTC. It translates to CASSVPGTGYDEQFF. V and J are TRBV9 and TRBJ2-1, with TRBD1 identical over 9 bases. V shed 1 base, J shed 8 bases, and the junction held 7 bases outside the gene matches. CDR1 is SGDLS, CDR2 YYNGEE, per germline. The CDR3 has 15 amino acids.

The J gene is TRBJ1-2, the V gene TRBV7-9; D uncertain. The germline CDR1 and CDR2 sequences are SEHNR and FQNEAQ (reference sequence). This CDR3 is 10 amino acids long. V lost 1 base and J lost 12, with 6 bases in between. The CDR3 DNA reads as TGTGCCAGCAGCTTAGAAGCCAACACCTTC. Translated: CASSLEANTF.

This chain connects TRBV2 to TRBJ2-2, with a possible D match to TRBD2 (6 bases). The CDR3 loop spans 13 amino acids. CDR1 is SNHLY, CDR2 FYNNEI, per germline. V dropped 4 bases and J dropped 13 bases, with 16 bases sitting between them. In DNA form, the CDR3 reads TGTGCCAGCAGTGCGCGGGGACCTCTCAGGCTGTTTTTT. Amino acids: CASSARGPLRLFF.

The chain couples TRBV10-3 to TRBJ1-5; TRBD1 matches at 12 bases. Germline CDR1 reads ENHRY; CDR2 reads SYGVKD. The trim removed 2 bases at V and 2 bases at J, leaving 7 bases unmatched. This CDR3 is built from 18 residues. The CDR3 region has the DNA TGTGCCATCAGTGAGGGGACAGGGGGCTTCTATGGCAATCAGCCCCAGCATTTT. Translation: CAISEGTGGFYGNQPQHF.

The chain carries TRBV28 and TRBJ1-2, with 8 nucleotides matching TRBD1. CDR3 length: 13 residues. Germline loops: CDR1 MDHEN, CDR2 SYDVKM. Unmatched junction bases numbered 5, after V lost 3 bases and J lost 8 bases. The CDR3 loop is CASSFPGGYGYTF. The CDR3 DNA reads as TGTGCCAGCAGTTTCCCAGGGGGCTACGGCTACACCTTC.

The CDR3 nucleotides are TGTGCCTCTGGACAGGGGCTCAATCAGCCCCAGCATTTT. Translation gives CASGQGLNQPQHF. The chain uses TRBV19 and TRBJ1-5, with TRBD1 matching over 9 bases. After removal of 11 bases from V and 3 bases from J, the junction contained 5 bases not matched to a gene. The CDR3 consists of 13 residues. Germline loops: CDR1 LNHDA, CDR2 SQIVND (reference sequence).

The rearrangement joins TRBV7-2 to TRBJ1-5; D is ambiguous. This CDR3 contains 14 residues. Trimming pared 0 bases from V and 8 bases from J, leaving 11 bases between. CDR1 and CDR2 from the germline V gene are SGHTA and FQGNSA. The CDR3 nucleotides are TGTGCCAGCAGCTTAGCCGGAGGTACGGAGCCCCAGCATTTT. Its protein product is CASSLAGGTEPQHF.

In regard to this clone: The junction shows a germline mismatch at one end, possibly a read error. V usage is TRBV7-9 and J usage is TRBJ2-7, with 9 bases that match TRBD1. Germline V gene sequence: CDR1 SEHNR, CDR2 FQNEAQ (reference sequence). The CDR3 length is 14 residues. CDR3 nucleotides: TGTTCCAGCAGCTGGGACAGGGCCCCCTACGAGCAGTACTTC. It codes for CSSSWDRAPYEQYF.

This clone was seen only once. The chain is built from TRBV14 and TRBJ2-7, with a weak D call TRBD1 (5 bases). This CDR3 region has 13 residues. Germline loops: CDR1 SGHDN, CDR2 FVKESK. V shed 4 bases and J shed 5 bases, with 12 bases lying between them. CDR3 bases: TGTGCCAGCAGCCCCTACAGGTTCGACGAGCAGTACTTC. Translating gives CASSPYRFDEQYF.